This T cell receptor beta chain was profiled in a study of T cell repertoires in aging, cancer and after chemotherapy. Germline assignment: CDR1 MGHRA and CDR2 YSYEKL. The CDR3 loop spans 15 amino acids. The V end was cut by 1 base, the J end by 2 bases, with 11 bases between. A mixed TRB-A/B primer pool amplified rearranged TRB by multiplex touch-down PCR. TCRdb analysed the multiplex PCR reads with MiXCR anew, one entry per CDR3 protein. The sample comprises around 6,700 distinct CDR3 sequences, 53% of which are singletons, and about 2% rests with the top ten. The template was genomic DNA from peripheral blood, not RNA. This clonotype was recorded a few times.

The chain joins TRBV4-1 to TRBJ1-2; D not certain. This clonotype was sampled from a human donor with a solid tumor. The sequencing sample was made of blood. CDR3 sequence (DNA): TGCGCCAGCAGCCAAGGCGCCCTCGCGAACTATGGCTACACCTTC. The encoded protein is CASSQGALANYGYTF.